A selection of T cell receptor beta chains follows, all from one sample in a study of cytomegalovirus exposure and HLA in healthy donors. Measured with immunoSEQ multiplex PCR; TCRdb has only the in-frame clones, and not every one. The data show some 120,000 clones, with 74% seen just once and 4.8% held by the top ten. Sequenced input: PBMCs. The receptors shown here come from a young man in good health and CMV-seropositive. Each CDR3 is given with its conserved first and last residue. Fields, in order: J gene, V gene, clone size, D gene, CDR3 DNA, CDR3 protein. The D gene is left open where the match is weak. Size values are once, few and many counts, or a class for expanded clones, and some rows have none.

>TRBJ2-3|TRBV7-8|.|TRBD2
TGTGCCAGCAGCTTAGATCCTAGCGGGGGGAGAGATACGCAGTATTTT
CASSLDPSGGRDTQYF
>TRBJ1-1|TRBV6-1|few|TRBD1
TGTGCCAGCATTACCGGGACAGCCAACACTGAAGCTTTCTTT
CASITGTANTEAFF
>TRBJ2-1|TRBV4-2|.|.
TGTGCCAGCAGCCAAGTAGATGAGCAGTTCTTC
CASSQVDEQFF
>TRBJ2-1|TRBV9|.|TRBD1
TGTGCCAGCAGCGTCGGGACAGGGGCTCAAGGCGCCTACAATGAGCAGTTCTTC
CASSVGTGAQGAYNEQFF
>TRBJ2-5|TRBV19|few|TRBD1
TGTGCCACCTCGGGACAGGGATTCGAGACCCAGTACTTC
CATSGQGFETQYF
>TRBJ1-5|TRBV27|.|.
TGTGCCAGCAGTGGGGACTCGGGGGGTCAGCCCCAGCATTTT
CASSGDSGGQPQHF
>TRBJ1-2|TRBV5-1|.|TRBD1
TGCGCCAGCAGCTTTGACAGGGAGCATGGCTACACCTTC
CASSFDREHGYTF
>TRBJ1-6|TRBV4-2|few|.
TGTGCCAGCAGCCAAGATCTTAAGGGGGATTTCCTAAGCTCCTATAATTCACCCCTCCACTTT
CASSQDLKGDFLSSYNSPLHF
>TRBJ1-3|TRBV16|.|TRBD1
TGTGCCAGCAGCTCACTGGACAGGGACGTTGGAAACACCATATATTTT
CASSSLDRDVGNTIYF
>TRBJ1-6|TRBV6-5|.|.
TGTGCCAGCGGCCAGGGCCCCACCCTTAATTCACCCCTCCACTTT
CASGQGPTLNSPLHF
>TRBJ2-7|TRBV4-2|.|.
TGTGCCAGCAGCCCCACCTGGGCGGGGCCCTACGAGCAGTACTTC
CASSPTWAGPYEQYF
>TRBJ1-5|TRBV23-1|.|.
TGCGCCAGCATTACCGCGGGAGGTCGGGATCAGCCCCAGCATTTT
CASITAGGRDQPQHF
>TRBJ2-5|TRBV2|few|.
TGTGCCAGCAGTTTCGGGGATGCGGAGACCCAGTACTTC
CASSFGDAETQYF
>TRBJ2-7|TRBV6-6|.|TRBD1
TGTGCCAGCAGTGCCCGGGACAGCCCTCAACACTACGAGCAGTACTTC
CASSARDSPQHYEQYF
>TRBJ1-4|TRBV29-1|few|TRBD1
TGCAGCGTTGCCCAGGACAGGGCCAAACTGTTTTTT
CSVAQDRAKLFF
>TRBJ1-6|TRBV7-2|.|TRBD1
TGTGCCAGCAGTTATGACAGGGGGAGGAGTTCACCCCTCCACTTT
CASSYDRGRSSPLHF
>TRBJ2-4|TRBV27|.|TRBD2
TGTGCCAGCAGTCCCTCTGGACTAGCGGGGGGGCTGAACATTCAGTACTTC
CASSPSGLAGGLNIQYF
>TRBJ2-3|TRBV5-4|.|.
TGTGCCAGCAGCTTTATAAATACGGTCTTTGATACGCAGTATTTT
CASSFINTVFDTQYF
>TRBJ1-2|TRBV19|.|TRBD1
TGTGCCAGTACCGCTCAGAGGGGACAGGGAGGTGGGCGCTACTCCTTC
CASTAQRGQGGGRYSF
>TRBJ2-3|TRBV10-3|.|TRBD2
TGTGCCATCAGGAAGACTAGCGGGGGGGCCCAGGTCTCGTCAGATACGCAGTATTTT
CAIRKTSGGAQVSSDTQYF
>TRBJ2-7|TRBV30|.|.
TGTGCCTGGAGTGCAGGGGGGTGGGAGCAGTACTTC
CAWSAGGWEQYF
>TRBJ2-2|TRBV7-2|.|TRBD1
TGTGCCAGCAGCCACAAGGGACAGGGGGCCGGGGAGCTGTTTTTT
CASSHKGQGAGELFF
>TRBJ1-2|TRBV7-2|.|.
TGTGCCAGCAGCCAGAACAGGGTCTACGGCTACACCTTC
CASSQNRVYGYTF
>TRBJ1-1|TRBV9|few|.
TGTGCCAGCAGCGCGACCGGGACAAAAGGTCCTGAAGCTTTCTTT
CASSATGTKGPEAFF
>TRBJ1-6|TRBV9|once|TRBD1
TGTGCCAGCAGCGTAGAGGGACAGATTAATTCACCCCTCCACTTT
CASSVEGQINSPLHF
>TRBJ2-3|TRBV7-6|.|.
TGTGCCAGCAGCCCGACTCGCACAGATACGCAGTATTTT
CASSPTRTDTQYF
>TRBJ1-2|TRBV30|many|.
TGTGCCTCGGGACTTTATGGCTACACCTTC
CASGLYGYTF
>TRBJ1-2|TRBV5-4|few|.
TGTGCCAGCAGCCCTGCAGGGAACTATGGCTACACCTTC
CASSPAGNYGYTF
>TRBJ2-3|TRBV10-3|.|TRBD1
TGTGCCGTACGGGACAGGGCCGCAGATACGCAGTATTTT
CAVRDRAADTQYF
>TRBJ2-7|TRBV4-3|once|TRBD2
TGCGCCAGCAGCCAAGTGTGGGGAGGGTCCTACGAGCAGTACTTC
CASSQVWGGSYEQYF
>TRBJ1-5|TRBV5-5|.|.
TGTGCCAGCAGCTTGGTTGAGGAGAATCAGCCCCAGCATTTT
CASSLVEENQPQHF
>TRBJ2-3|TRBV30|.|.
TGTGCCTGGAGTTCCGGGACTAGCACAGATACGCAGTATTTT
CAWSSGTSTDTQYF
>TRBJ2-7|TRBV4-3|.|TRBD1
TGCGCCAGCAGCCTCCTCTCCGGGACAGGGTACGAGCAGTACTTC
CASSLLSGTGYEQYF
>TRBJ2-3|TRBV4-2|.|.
TGTGCCAGCAGCCAGGACTATACGCAGTATTTT
CASSQDYTQYF
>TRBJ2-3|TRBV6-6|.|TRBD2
TGTGCCAGCAGTTACACTAGCGGGGGGGCAACAGATACGCAGTATTTT
CASSYTSGGATDTQYF
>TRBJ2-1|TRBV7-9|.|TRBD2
TGTGCCAGCATCCAGGGGCTAGCGGGGTACGCAGATCGGGGTGAGCAGTTCTTC
CASIQGLAGYADRGEQFF
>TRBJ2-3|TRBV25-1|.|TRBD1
TGTGCCAGCAGTGAATCAGGGGGTTCCACAGATACGCAGTATTTT
CASSESGGSTDTQYF
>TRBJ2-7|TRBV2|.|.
TGTGCCAGCAGTGAAGACAGACCCTCCTACGAGCAGTACTTC
CASSEDRPSYEQYF
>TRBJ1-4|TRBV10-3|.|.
TGTGCCATCAGCCCTCAGTCCGCAACTAATGAAAAACTGTTTTTT
CAISPQSATNEKLFF
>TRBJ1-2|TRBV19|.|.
TGTGCCAGCGCGACAGATCCTAACTATGGCTACACCTTC
CASATDPNYGYTF
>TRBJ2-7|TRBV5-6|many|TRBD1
TGTGCCACCCAAACAGGGGACAGCCGTGGGGAGCAGTACTTC
CATQTGDSRGEQYF
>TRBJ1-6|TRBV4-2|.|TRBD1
TGTGCCAGCAGCCAAGATCTGGGGGGACAGGGATCACCCCTCCACTTT
CASSQDLGGQGSPLHF
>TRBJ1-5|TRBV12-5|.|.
TGTGCTAGTGGTTTGGTACTCGGGGATAGCAATCAGCCCCAGCATTTT
CASGLVLGDSNQPQHF
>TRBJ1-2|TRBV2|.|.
TGTGCCAGCAGTGAGGTACTAGGGCTGCTTATTGGCTACACCTTC
CASSEVLGLLIGYTF
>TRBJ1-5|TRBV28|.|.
TGTGCCAGCAGTTTGACACTCAATCAGCCCCAGCATTTT
CASSLTLNQPQHF
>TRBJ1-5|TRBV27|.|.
TGTGCCAGCGGATACAGGAGCAATCAGCCCCAGCATTTT
CASGYRSNQPQHF
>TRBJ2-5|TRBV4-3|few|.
TGCGCCAGCAGCCAAGATTGGGCAGTGGAGACCCAGTACTTC
CASSQDWAVETQYF
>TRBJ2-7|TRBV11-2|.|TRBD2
TGTGCCAGCAGCTTAGATAGGCTAGCGGGGACGTATCCCTACGAGCAGTACTTC
CASSLDRLAGTYPYEQYF
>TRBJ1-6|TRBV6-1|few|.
TGTGCCAGCAGTGAAACTGGCGGGGCGGATTCACCCCTCCACTTT
CASSETGGADSPLHF
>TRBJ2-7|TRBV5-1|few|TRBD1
TGCGCCAGCAGCACGACAGGGGGACACGAGCAGTACTTC
CASSTTGGHEQYF
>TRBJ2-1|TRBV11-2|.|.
TGTGCCAGCAGCTCCGCAGGGAACTACAATGAGCAGTTCTTC
CASSSAGNYNEQFF
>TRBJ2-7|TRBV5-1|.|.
TGCGCCAGCAGCCGCGAGGCTAGTGATATCGAGCAGTACTTC
CASSREASDIEQYF
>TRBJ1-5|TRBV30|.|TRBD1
TGTGCCTGGAGTGTAGGGACAGAGCAACCCCAGCATTTT
CAWSVGTEQPQHF
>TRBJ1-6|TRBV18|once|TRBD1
TGTGCCAGCTCACCGGACAGGGGTTATAATTCACCCCTCCACTTT
CASSPDRGYNSPLHF
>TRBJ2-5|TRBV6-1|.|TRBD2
TGTGCCAGCAGTGACGGACTAGCGGGGGAGACCCAGTACTTC
CASSDGLAGETQYF